This T cell receptor (beta chain) comes out of a study of blood T cells in healthy people across ages. Study in general: T cells yielded about one barcoded beta molecule per two cells through template switching.

A remark on this clonotype: No antigen is known for it.

The length of the CDR3 is 14 residues. Germline V gene data show CDR1 as SEHNR and CDR2 as FQNEAQ (reference sequence). V shed 5 bases and J shed 8 bases, with 16 bases lying between them. Study-wide results and limits: Reliance upon unsorted PBMCs precluded definitive naive versus antigen-experienced comparison.

Per sample, no less than 6 micrograms of total RNA were extracted. With a J-beta primer mix and a sample-barcoded 5' primer, a second PCR ran roughly 6 to 11 cycles. MiXCR was run by TCRdb on the 5' RACE reads, yielding one entry per CDR3 protein. The sample comprises 1.5 million to 2 million distinct CDR3 sequences, 28% of which are singletons, and approximately 7.7% rests with the top ten. The sequencing sample was made of blood. The chain is built from TRBV7-9 and TRBJ2-1; D unresolved. This clonotype was obtained from a woman aged 25 to 39 in good health. This CDR3 is CASSRGSSRDEQFF. CDR3 DNA sequence: TGTGCCAGCAGCCGAGGAAGTAGTCGCGATGAGCAGTTCTTC.